The clone carrying this T cell receptor (beta chain) appeared a few times. This record belongs to a study of blood T cells in healthy people across ages. With a J-beta primer mix and a sample-barcoded 5' primer, a second PCR ran about 7 to 11 cycles. Each sample yielded at least 2.5 million CDR3-containing paired-end reads. A single record per CDR3 protein comes from TCRdb applying MiXCR to the 5' RACE reads. The sample has hundreds of thousands of distinct CDR3 sequences; 49% are singletons. The CDR3 totals 16 residues. Trimming removed 4 bases from V and 3 bases from J, with 16 bases in between. Germline V gene lookup returns CDR1 SEHNR and CDR2 FQNEAQ (reference sequence).

The sample consisted of blood. The sequence derives from a woman aged 55-69 years in good health. The chain combines TRBV7-9 with TRBJ2-1; D is uncertain. CDR3 loop: CASSSPPRGGYNEQFF. CDR3 DNA sequence: TGTGCCAGCAGCTCACCACCCCGTGGCGGCTACAATGAGCAGTTCTTC.